This T cell receptor beta chain was recorded in a study of a mutant IDH1 vaccine in newly diagnosed glioma. Assay used: immunoSEQ multiplex PCR; TCRdb lists only in-frame clones, some missing. The sample consists of approximately 100,000 clones, nearly 90% of them appearing once. Time point noted: week 47, end of study. A 20-mer mutant IDH1 peptide at 300 ug was injected subcutaneously with topical imiquimod. The CDR3 extends over 15 amino acids. Losses at the gene ends were 2 bases for V and 5 bases for J; bases not matched to a gene: 5. CDR1 SGHTA and CDR2 FQGNSA come from the germline V gene. To note about this clone: Its antigen is not identified.

The chain combines TRBV7-2 with TRBJ1-5; 8 bases fit TRBD1. The source is a woman aged 50 to 60 with glioma. The source material was PBMCs, sampled from a glioma patient whose treatment included an IDH1 peptide vaccine. The CDR3 bases are TGTGCCAGCAGCTTACTGGACAGGGTGGATCAGCCCCAGCATTTT. The encoded protein is CASSLLDRVDQPQHF.